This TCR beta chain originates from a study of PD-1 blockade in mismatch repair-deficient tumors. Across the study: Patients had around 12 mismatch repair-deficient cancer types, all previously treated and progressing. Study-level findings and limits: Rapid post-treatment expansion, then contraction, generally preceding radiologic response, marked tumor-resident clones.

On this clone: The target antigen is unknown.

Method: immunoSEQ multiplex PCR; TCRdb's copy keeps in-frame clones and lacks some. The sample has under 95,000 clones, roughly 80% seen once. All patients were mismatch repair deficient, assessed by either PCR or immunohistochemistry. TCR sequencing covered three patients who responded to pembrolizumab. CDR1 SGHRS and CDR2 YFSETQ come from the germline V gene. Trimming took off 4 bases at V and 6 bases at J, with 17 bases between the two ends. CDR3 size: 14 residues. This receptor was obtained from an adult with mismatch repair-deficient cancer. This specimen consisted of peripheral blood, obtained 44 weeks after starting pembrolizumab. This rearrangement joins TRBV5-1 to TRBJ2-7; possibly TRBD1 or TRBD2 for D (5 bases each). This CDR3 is CASSLGTQSVEQYF. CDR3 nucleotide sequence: TGCGCCAGCAGCCTCGGGACGCAGTCCGTCGAGCAGTACTTC.